The 8 T cell receptor beta chains below come from one sample, sequenced in a study of T cell clonotyping in hematopoietic cell transplantation. Clones were sequenced by immunoSEQ multiplex PCR, and TCRdb holds only the in-frame ones, with some missing. This table holds fewer than 4,500 clones, around 16% found once. The sample here was peripheral blood mononuclear cells, taken 30 days after allogeneic stem cell transplant. The receptors stem from a male patient between 45 and 60 years old who had an allogeneic stem cell transplant from a related donor, so the T cells may come from the graft donor. Some clones in this sample may be carry-over from other donors' samples.

The chain uses TRBV27 and TRBJ1-5; D gene unclear. V was cut by 4 bases and J by 9 bases, with 16 bases left in between. The CDR3 totals 14 residues. Per the germline V gene, CDR1 is MNHEY and CDR2 is SMNVEV (reference sequence). The CDR3 DNA reads as TGTGCCAGCAGTTCGGGCCGGGAGGGAAGGCCCCAGCATTTT. Protein: CASSSGREGRPQHF.

The chain combines TRBV30 with TRBJ1-6; 9 nucleotides match TRBD1. The CDR3 length is 14 residues. Germline values: CDR1 GTSNPN, CDR2 SVGIG (reference sequence). V was pared by 4 bases and J by 10 bases, with 8 bases of the junction left unmatched. This chain's CDR3 is CAWNKGQGRSPLHF. DNA of the CDR3: TGTGCCTGGAATAAAGGACAGGGGAGGTCACCCCTCCACTTT.

V and J are TRBV7-2 and TRBJ1-2; D remains unclear. Germline CDR1 and CDR2: SGHTA and FQGNSA. The CDR3 is 12 amino acids. The ends were cut back, 2 bases at V and 4 bases at J, with 5 bases in the middle. CDR3 bases: TGTGCCAGCAGCTTATCGGGCTATGGCTACACCTTC. Amino acids: CASSLSGYGYTF.

The rearrangement uses TRBV5-6 and TRBJ2-5, with D perhaps TRBD2 (5 bases). CDR1 SGHDT and CDR2 YYEEEE come from the germline V gene. CDR3 length: 14 amino acids. The V gene lost 3 bases and the J gene lost 5 bases, with 14 bases spanning the gap. CDR3 sequence: CASSSGRGYETQYF. CDR3 bases: TGTGCCAGCAGCTCCGGTCGGGGTTACGAGACCCAGTACTTC.

V and J are TRBV30 and TRBJ1-1; D gene unclear. Looked up from germline, CDR1 is GTSNPN and CDR2 is SVGIG (reference sequence). CDR3 length: 13 residues. The V end was cut by 3 bases, the J end by 5 bases, with 13 bases between. CDR3 nucleotide sequence: TGTGCCTGGAGGGCAAGAGTCTATACTGAAGCTTTCTTT. Translating gives CAWRARVYTEAFF.

This clone was counted only a few times. V gene TRBV7-2 combines with J gene TRBJ1-2; D is unresolved. Trimming stripped 3 bases from V and 8 bases from J, with 10 bases between. CDR1 and CDR2 (germline): SGHTA, FQGNSA. CDR3 size: 12 residues. CDR3: CASSFDREGYTF. The CDR3 DNA sequence: TGTGCCAGCAGCTTTGACCGGGAGGGCTACACCTTC.

A word on this clone: Compared with germline, one end of the junction differs, possibly owing to a read error. The rearrangement joins TRBV30 to TRBJ1-2; 7 bases fit TRBD1. The CDR3 is 12 amino acids. The germline V gene encodes CDR1 GTSNPN and CDR2 SVGIG (reference sequence). For the CDR3, the DNA is TGTGCCTGCACCGGGACAGCCTATGGCCACACCTTC. Translated, it gives CACTGTAYGHTF.

In its sample, this clone was seen a few times. The V call is TRBV4-2, the J call TRBJ2-7, with D possibly matching TRBD2 (6 bases). Trimming removed 4 bases at V and 2 bases at J, with 12 bases between. CDR3 size: 14 residues. The germline gives CDR1 LGHNA, CDR2 YNFKEQ. The CDR3 here is CASSRGTVAYEQYF. The CDR3 DNA follows: TGTGCCAGCAGCCGCGGGACGGTAGCCTACGAGCAGTACTTC.